The T cell receptor beta chain under discussion was sequenced for a study of T cells in Graves' hyperthyroidism and ophthalmopathy (dated by TCRdb to 2018 to 2020). With respect to the entire study: Peripheral blood samples were taken at the time of initial diagnosis, prior to any treatment. TCR V-J signatures able to tell the groups apart were searched for in a discovery cohort of 90 to 100 patients, of whom 43 had Graves' ophthalmopathy and under 65 had stable Graves' hyperthyroidism. An independent validation cohort of around 19 hyperthyroidism patients and some 15 patients who later progressed to ophthalmopathy tested prospective prediction of ophthalmopathy. The approximately 98 discovery patients were randomly divided into training and test sets at a 7:3 ratio. In about 6 Graves' hyperthyroidism patients, the study also compared T-cell repertoires from thyroid tissue with T-cell repertoires from blood. Following sampling, methimazole starting at 30 mg daily was given to hyperthyroidism patients, and high-dose intravenous methylprednisolone was given to ophthalmopathy patients. The paper reports TCR Vbeta CDR3 sequencing of approximately 130 peripheral blood samples: 40 to 45 ophthalmopathy, roughly 74 hyperthyroidism and around 17 progressor patients.

A patient counted as having stable Graves' hyperthyroidism if no progression to ophthalmopathy occurred over 18 months of follow-up. Hyperthyroidism patients were aged 18 to 65 years and newly diagnosed, with disease duration of less than 2 months. Patients with uncontrolled infections, other autoimmune diseases, pregnancy or lactation were excluded. Diagnoses were established on the basis of clinical symptoms, serum thyroxine and TRAb, thyroid ultrasound, and orbital computed tomography. PBMCs were isolated from about 9.2 ml of fresh peripheral blood by Ficoll-Paque density gradient centrifugation. Total RNA was extracted with Trizol reagent, and quality was checked on an Agilent 2100 Bioanalyzer. Ten or more counts support this clonotype. The target of this receptor is not known. Nothing much larger sits one base from this clone, and base qualities are not available. Its CDR3 holds 14 amino acids, cysteine through phenylalanine. Here the CDR3 DNA is all that survives: 42 bases in frame from base 1. The germline V and J ends show losses of 4 bases and 7 bases respectively, and no gene match explains 8 bases of the junction. The germline V gene provides CDR1 SGHRS and CDR2 YFSETQ.

The TCR beta CDR3 regions were amplified from the RNA transcripts. A first-round RT-PCR of the TCR CDR3 used the HTBI primer set with the Qiagen OneStep RT-PCR kit. The libraries were constructed in a second round of multiplex PCR and then size-selected and purified. Libraries were sequenced paired-end with 100 bp reads on an Illumina HiSeq2000. In the source study's methods: SOAPnuke was used to process the raw data, removing reads that contained adapters or uncalled bases, had a mean Phred below 15, or lacked an exact match to the constant primer or identifier. COPE v1.2.5 was used to merge high-quality paired reads, and clonotypes were defined as unique nucleotide sequences. MiTCR v1.1 was used to align clonotypes to the IMGT TRBV, TRBD and TRBJ reference segments. The analysis was restricted to V-J combinations with a frequency above 0.0001, which together covered roughly 99% of the repertoires. A TCS score was defined as the ratio of F50 (clonal expansion) to E x V (chaos), with BLOSUM62-based TCRdist applied between CDR3 peptides within each V-J. Welch's t-statistics and random forest reduced roughly 540 V-J features to some 14, which were used in a naive Bayes classifier (R e1071). TCRdb's own reprocessing of the public reads used fastp at Q25 and MiXCR and kept productive beta chains. A single entry per CDR3 protein holds the most common genes and DNA from its merged rows. TCRdb, not the original authors, processed these V and J calls. For this sample there are about 520,000 distinct CDR3 sequences; around 21% appear just once. The top ten constitute 26% of the sample.

Study-wide conclusions, independent of this receptor: Sample size was not statistically predetermined, and blinding of investigators to group allocation was not performed. In validation, the model predicted progression to ophthalmopathy a median of roughly 6.5 months before onset, with approximately 68% sensitivity and about 75% specificity. A 13 V-J signature model separated ophthalmopathy from stable hyperthyroidism, with about 90% sensitivity and 81.08% specificity in cross-validation and 80%/75% in testing. Most expanded thyroid clonotypes (frequency above 0.001) were also detected in blood, a finding suggesting that blood repertoires may reflect thyroid immune responses.

Sequencing was carried out using blood. This clonotype was sampled from a man between 18 and 29 years old with Graves' hyperthyroidism. The chain links TRBV5-1 with TRBJ1-1; TRBD1 agrees with 9 junctional bases. DNA sequence: TGCGCCAGCAGCCCCACCACAGGGGGCGTTGAAGCTTTCTTT. Its product reads: CASSPTTGGVEAFF.